This T cell receptor (beta chain) derives from a study of T cell responses to AZD1222 COVID-19 vaccine. Study-wide results and limits: Only five to seven AZD1222 recipients tested seropositive at baseline. Repertoire sampling occurred only after the peak T cell response. Vaccine-associated CD4 TCRs ranged over spike, dominating at 160-218 and 743-854.

Repertoires were generated with immunoSEQ multiplex PCR, while TCRdb's copy carries only in-frame clones and drops some. The sample has around 140,000 clones, over 90% seen once. For this clone: Its antigen is unknown.

The receptor was isolated from an adult in good health. This sample comprised peripheral blood, obtained on day 0 of AZD1222 vaccination.

The CDR3 nucleotides are TGTGCCAGCAGCCCGGGACAGACTTACAATGAGCAGTTCTTC. It specifies CASSPGQTYNEQFF. The chain uses TRBV5-8 and TRBJ2-1; 7 bases fit TRBD1. Germline V gives CDR1 SGHTS, CDR2 YDEGEE. The CDR3 is 14 residues long. The ends lost 4 bases at V and 4 bases at J; junction bases unmatched: 5.